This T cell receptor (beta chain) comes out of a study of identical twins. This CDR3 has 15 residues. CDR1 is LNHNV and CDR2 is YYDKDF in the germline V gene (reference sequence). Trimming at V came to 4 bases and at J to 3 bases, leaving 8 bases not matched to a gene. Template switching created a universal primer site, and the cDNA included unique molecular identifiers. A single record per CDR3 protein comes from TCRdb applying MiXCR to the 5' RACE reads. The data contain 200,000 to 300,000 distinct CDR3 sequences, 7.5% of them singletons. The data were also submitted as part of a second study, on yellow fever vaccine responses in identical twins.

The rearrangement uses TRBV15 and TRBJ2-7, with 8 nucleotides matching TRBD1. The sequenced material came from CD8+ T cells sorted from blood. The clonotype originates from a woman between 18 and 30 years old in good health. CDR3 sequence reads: CATSTSGTGRYEQYF. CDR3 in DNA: TGTGCCACCAGCACCTCCGGGACAGGTCGCTACGAGCAGTACTTC.